The clone carrying this T cell receptor (beta chain) was found many times. Antigen: not known. TCRdb analysed the 5' RACE reads with MiXCR anew, one entry per CDR3 protein. This sample carries 350,000 or so distinct CDR3 sequences, approximately 22% of them seen once, and the ten largest clones take around 20%. The data were taken from a study of T-cell memory formation after mild COVID-19. Study results and limitations: Of the contracting clones, CD4+ ones lay mainly in CM and EM, and CD8+ ones in EMRA. Whereas later expanders leaned CD4+, clones contracting day 15 to 85 showed a balanced CD4/CD8 makeup.

This sequence was found in a man aged 18 to 29 who had mild COVID-19 (a few samples of this study predate the infection). Cell type and time point are not known. Sequencing was carried out using PBMCs or a T cell subset sorted from them (not recorded which).

CDR3 in amino acids: CASSVGGNTGELFF. The CDR3 region has the DNA TGTGCCAGCAGCGTCGGGGGAAACACCGGGGAGCTGTTTTTT. V usage is TRBV9 and J usage is TRBJ2-2, with D perhaps TRBD2 (6 bases). CDR1 SGDLS and CDR2 YYNGEE come from the germline V gene. The CDR3 runs 14 residues. V was shortened by 2 bases and J by 2 bases, with 7 bases between the two germline ends.